This TCR beta chain was captured in a study of memory CD4+ T cells and cytomegalovirus serostatus. This CDR3 is built from 13 residues. Trimming cost V 1 base and J 6 bases, with 10 bases left between them. Germline V gene data show CDR1 as GTSNPN and CDR2 as SVGIG (reference sequence). Original handling: Out-of-frame sequences were removed, leaving around 2.2 million distinct TCRbeta sequences. Here immunoSEQ multiplex PCR was the method, and the copy in TCRdb shows in-frame clones only, minus some. The V and J calls and the clone size are those of that table, but D and trimming were determined from the DNA. The table has 58,000 or so clones, around 79% seen once. The sort gate was single viable CD3+CD4+CD8-CD45RO+ cells for memory CD4+ T cells. Donors' CMV status reflects serum IgG against pp150, pp28, p38, p52.

V is TRBV30 and J is TRBJ1-5; D is unresolved. The sequenced sample was memory CD4+ T cells from blood. The sequence was collected from an adult in good health and CMV-seropositive. CDR3 protein: CAWSAGLGQPQHF. In nucleotides, the CDR3 is TGTGCCTGGAGTGCTGGGTTGGGTCAGCCCCAGCATTTT.